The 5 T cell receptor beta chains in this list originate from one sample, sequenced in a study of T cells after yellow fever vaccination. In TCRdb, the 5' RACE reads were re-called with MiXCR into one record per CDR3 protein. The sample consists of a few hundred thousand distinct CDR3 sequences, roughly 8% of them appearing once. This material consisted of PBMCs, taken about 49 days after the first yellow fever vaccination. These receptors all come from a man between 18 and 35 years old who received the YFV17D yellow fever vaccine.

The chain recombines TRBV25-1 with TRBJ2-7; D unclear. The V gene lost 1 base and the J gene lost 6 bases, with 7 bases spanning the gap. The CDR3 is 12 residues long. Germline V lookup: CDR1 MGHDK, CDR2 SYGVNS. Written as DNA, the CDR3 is TGTGCCAGCAGTGAATTCCAGGCCGAGCAGTACTTC. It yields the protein CASSEFQAEQYF.

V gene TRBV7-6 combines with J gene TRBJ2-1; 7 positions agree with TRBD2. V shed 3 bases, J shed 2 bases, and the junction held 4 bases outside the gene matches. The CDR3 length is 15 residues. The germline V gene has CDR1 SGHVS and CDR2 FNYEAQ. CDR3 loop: CASSFSGRTYNEQFF. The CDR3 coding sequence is TGTGCCAGCAGCTTTAGCGGGCGAACCTACAATGAGCAGTTCTTC.

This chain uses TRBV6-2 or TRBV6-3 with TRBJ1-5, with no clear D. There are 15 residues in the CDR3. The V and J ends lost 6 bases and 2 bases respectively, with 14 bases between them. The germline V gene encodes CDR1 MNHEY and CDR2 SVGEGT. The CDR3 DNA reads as TGTGCCAGCAGCTGGACGGTATTTGGCAATCAGCCCCAGCATTTT. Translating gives CASSWTVFGNQPQHF.

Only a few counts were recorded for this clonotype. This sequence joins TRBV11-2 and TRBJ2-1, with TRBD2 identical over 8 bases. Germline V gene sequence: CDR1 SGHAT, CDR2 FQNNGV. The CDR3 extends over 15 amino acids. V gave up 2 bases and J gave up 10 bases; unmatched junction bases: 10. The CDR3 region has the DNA TGTGCCAGCAGCTTATACGGGACGGGGGGGCTCGAGCAGTTCTTC. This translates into CASSLYGTGGLEQFF.

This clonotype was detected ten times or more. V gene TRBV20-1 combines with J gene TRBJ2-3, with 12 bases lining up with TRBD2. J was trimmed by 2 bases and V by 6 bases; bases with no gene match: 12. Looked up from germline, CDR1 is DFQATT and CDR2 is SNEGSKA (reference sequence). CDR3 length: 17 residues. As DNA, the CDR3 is TGCAGTGCAACACGTCCGGGACTAGCGGGCCACACAGATACGCAGTATTTT. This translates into CSATRPGLAGHTDTQYF.